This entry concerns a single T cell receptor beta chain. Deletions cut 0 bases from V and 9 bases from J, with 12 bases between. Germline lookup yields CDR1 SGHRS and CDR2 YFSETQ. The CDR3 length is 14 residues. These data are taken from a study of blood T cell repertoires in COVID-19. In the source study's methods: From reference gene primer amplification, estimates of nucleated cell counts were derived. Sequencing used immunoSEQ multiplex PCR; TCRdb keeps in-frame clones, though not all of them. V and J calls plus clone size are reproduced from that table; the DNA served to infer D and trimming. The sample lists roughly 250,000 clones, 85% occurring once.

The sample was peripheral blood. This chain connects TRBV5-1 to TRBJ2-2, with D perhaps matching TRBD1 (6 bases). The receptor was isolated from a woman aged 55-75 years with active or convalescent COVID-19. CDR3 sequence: CASSLAQGPRELFF. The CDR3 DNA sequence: TGCGCCAGCAGCTTGGCTCAGGGGCCCCGGGAGCTGTTTTTT.